Following are 22 T cell receptor beta chains from one sample sequenced in a study of CD8+ T cells in alopecia areata. Sequencing templates came from extracted RNA that was reverse transcribed into cDNA. Clones were read by immunoSEQ multiplex PCR, and TCRdb kept only the in-frame ones, dropping some. The table lists about 130,000 clones, around 50% of them singletons. Sequenced material: CD4+ T cells sorted from blood, taken at week 0. The receptor set was obtained from a human donor with alopecia areata.

This clone has only a few counts. CDR3 sequence reads: CASSRGHQETQYF. The CDR3 nucleotides are TGTGCCAGCAGCCGTGGACATCAAGAGACCCAGTACTTC. This chain links TRBV11-2 with TRBJ2-5, with D perhaps TRBD1 (5 bases). Germline CDR1 reads SGHAT; CDR2 reads FQNNGV. With 5 bases removed from V and 2 bases from J, the gap between germline ends came to 9 bases. The CDR3 runs to 13 residues.

V usage is TRBV11-3 and J usage is TRBJ2-1; D not certain. V lost 1 base and J 9 bases, leaving 10 bases between the germline ends. The CDR3 runs to 13 residues. Germline CDR1 SGHNT, CDR2 YENEEA. CDR3 DNA sequence: TGTGCCAGCAGCTTAGTAGTAGGAAGTGAGCAGTTCTTC. Translating gives CASSLVVGSEQFF.

The V and J genes are TRBV7-2 and TRBJ1-1; 8 nucleotides match TRBD1. CDR3 size: 14 residues. J lost 4 bases, V lost 5 bases, and 6 bases had no gene match. Germline CDR1 is SGHTA and CDR2 is FQGNSA. CDR3 in DNA: TGTGCCAGCAGCGTAGACAGGGGTGGCACTGAAGCTTTCTTT. Its protein is CASSVDRGGTEAFF. Full variable domain (rest looked up from reference TRBV7-2 and TRBJ1-1): GAGVSQSPSNKVTEKGKDVELRCDPISGHTALYWYRQSLGQGLEFLIYFQGNSAPDKSGLPSDRFSAERTGGSVSTLTIQRTQQEDSAVYLCASSVDRGGTEAFFGQGTRLTVV.

The CDR3 here is CASSLWGREYNEQFF. The CDR3 DNA is TGTGCCAGCAGTTTATGGGGCAGGGAGTACAATGAGCAGTTCTTC. The V gene is TRBV28, the J gene TRBJ2-1; TRBD1 or TRBD2 may be the D gene (5 bases each). Germline V gene data show CDR1 as MDHEN and CDR2 as SYDVKM. Trimming removed 0 bases at V and 4 bases at J, with 10 bases between. The CDR3 loop spans 15 amino acids. Full variable domain (rest looked up from reference TRBV28 and TRBJ2-1): DVKVTQSSRYLVKRTGEKVFLECVQDMDHENMFWYRQDPGLGLRLIYFSYDVKMKEKGDIPEGYSVSREKKERFSLILESASTNQTSMYLCASSLWGREYNEQFFGPGTRLTVL.

CDR3 in amino acids: CASQTSGVGYEQYF. In nucleotides, the CDR3 is TGCGCCAGCCAAACTAGCGGGGTCGGGTACGAGCAGTACTTC. V usage is TRBV23-1 and J usage is TRBJ2-7; 10 positions agree with TRBD2. TRBV23-1 is given ORF status, its function remaining uncertain. V gave up 8 bases and J gave up 4 bases; unmatched junction bases: 8. There are 14 residues in the CDR3.

The chain employs TRBV2 and TRBJ2-5, with D perhaps matching TRBD2 (5 bases). The CDR3 totals 14 residues. V was shortened by 7 bases and J by 3 bases, with 15 bases between the two germline ends. The germline V gene encodes CDR1 SNHLY and CDR2 FYNNEI. CDR3 amino acids: CASTRFRGKETQYF. The DNA of the CDR3 is TGTGCCAGCACTCGGTTCCGAGGGAAAGAGACCCAGTACTTC.

The chain uses TRBV15 and TRBJ2-5; D is undetermined. Germline V lookup: CDR1 LNHNV, CDR2 YYDKDF (reference sequence). V lost 0 bases and J 1 base, leaving 9 bases between the germline ends. This CDR3 contains 15 residues. The chain's CDR3 is CATSRDMPVQETQYF. CDR3 nucleotides: TGTGCCACCAGCAGAGATATGCCAGTCCAAGAGACCCAGTACTTC. Supplemented by reference TRBV15 and TRBJ2-5, the full variable domain reads DAMVIQNPRYQVTQFGKPVTLSCSQTLNHNVMYWYQQKSSQAPKLLFHYYDKDFNNEADTPDNFQSRRPNTSFCFLDIRSPGLGDTAMYLCATSRDMPVQETQYFGPGTRLLVL.

Only a few counts were recorded for this clone. The genes are TRBV4-1 and TRBJ2-2; the D is unclear. Trimming pared 2 bases from V and 6 bases from J, leaving 10 bases between. Germline CDR1 is MGHRA and CDR2 is YSYEKL. CDR3 size: 14 residues. The CDR3 DNA is TGCGCCAGCAGCCAACATCCCGCCGCCGGGGAGCTGTTTTTT. It is translated as CASSQHPAAGELFF.

The chain carries TRBV2 and TRBJ1-1; D not certain. Germline V CDR1 and CDR2: SNHLY, FYNNEI. Trimming pared 3 bases from V and 0 bases from J, leaving 8 bases between. The CDR3 is 14 residues long. The CDR3 sequence is CASSDRRLNTEAFF. CDR3 nucleotides: TGTGCCAGCAGTGACAGACGGCTGAACACTGAAGCTTTCTTT.

The V gene is TRBV28, the J gene TRBJ1-4; D remains ambiguous. The CDR3 consists of 13 residues. CDR1 is MDHEN, CDR2 SYDVKM, per germline. The CDR3 protein is CVSWSATNEKLFF. CDR3 nucleotide sequence: TGTGTCAGTTGGTCTGCAACTAATGAAAAACTGTTTTTT. Full variable domain (remainder filled in from reference TRBV28 and TRBJ1-4): DVKVTQSSRYLVKRTGEKVFLECVQDMDHENMFWYRQDPGLGLRLIYFSYDVKMKEKGDIPEGYSVSREKKERFSLILESASTNQTSMYLCVSWSATNEKLFFGSGTQLSVL.

This clone was seen only a few times. J is TRBJ2-2 and V is TRBV10-3; D uncertain. Germline V gene sequence: CDR1 ENHRY, CDR2 SYGVKD. The V end was cut by 0 bases, the J end by 4 bases, with 6 bases between. The CDR3 loop spans 14 amino acids. In DNA, the CDR3 is TGTGCCATCAGTGAGTCGGGTAGCACCGGGGAGCTGTTTTTT. It translates to CAISESGSTGELFF.

The table lists this clone with a few counts. This chain connects TRBV4-1 to TRBJ2-5; 8 bases are shared with TRBD2. The CDR3 loop spans 18 amino acids. With 0 bases clipped from V and 4 bases from J, the junction kept 13 bases outside the gene matches. Germline V gives CDR1 MGHRA, CDR2 YSYEKL. CDR3 sequence reads: CASSQEAIQREWRETQYF. Written as DNA, the CDR3 is TGCGCCAGCAGCCAAGAGGCAATCCAGCGGGAGTGGAGAGAGACCCAGTACTTC.

The chain couples TRBV7-2 to TRBJ2-1, with TRBD1 matching 12 bases. V shed 4 bases and J 9 bases; nucleotides not matched to a gene: 1. The CDR3 spans 13 residues. Germline CDR1 reads SGHTA; CDR2 reads FQGNSA. CDR3 sequence reads: CASSWGQGAEQFF. The CDR3 nucleotides read TGTGCCAGCAGCTGGGGACAGGGGGCTGAGCAGTTCTTC.

The chain has TRBV27 and TRBJ2-7; D perhaps matches TRBD2 (6 bases). CDR1 is MNHEY, CDR2 SMNVEV, per germline (reference sequence). The V end was cut by 6 bases, the J end by 5 bases, with 14 bases between. CDR3 length equals 13 residues. CDR3 residues: CASRARASDEQYF. The CDR3 DNA is TGTGCCAGCAGGGCTAGGGCTAGCGACGAGCAGTACTTC.

This clone showed up just a few times. The CDR3, as DNA: TGTGCCAGCAGTTTACCGGGACTAGCGGGAGACGAGCAGTACTTC. Protein product: CASSLPGLAGDEQYF. The V gene is TRBV28, the J gene TRBJ2-7, with 14 bases identical to TRBD2. Germline V gene data show CDR1 as MDHEN and CDR2 as SYDVKM. Trimming cost V 2 bases and J 5 bases; bases outside gene matches: 2. This CDR3 spans 15 amino acids.

The table lists this clone with a count of one. The chain uses TRBV2 and TRBJ2-3, with D tentatively TRBD1 (5 bases). V was cut by 6 bases and J by 1 base, with 8 bases left in between. Germline V lookup: CDR1 SNHLY, CDR2 FYNNEI. The CDR3 totals 13 residues. CDR3 residues: CASRDKGTDTQYF. In DNA form, the CDR3 reads TGTGCCAGCAGGGACAAGGGCACAGATACGCAGTATTTT.

The gene calls are TRBV18 and TRBJ2-2; no firm D call. The V end was cut by 3 bases, the J end by 8 bases, with 10 bases between. The CDR3 is made up of 13 amino acids. The germline V gene encodes CDR1 KGHSH and CDR2 LQKENI. The CDR3: CASSPSYRGELFF. In nucleotides, the CDR3 is TGTGCCAGCTCACCGAGTTACCGAGGGGAGCTGTTTTTT.

V usage is TRBV27 and J usage is TRBJ2-3; TRBD2 agrees at 8 bases. Trimming took 6 bases from V and 3 from J; bases not matched to a gene: 14. This CDR3 has 17 residues. Germline V gives CDR1 MNHEY, CDR2 SMNVEV (reference sequence). CDR3 residues: CASRRTNGRAWTDTQYF. The CDR3 DNA is TGTGCCAGCAGGCGCACGAACGGGAGGGCCTGGACAGATACGCAGTATTTT.

The sample holds a few counts of this clone. The genes are TRBV5-5 and TRBJ1-4, with D uncertain. Germline V gene sequence: CDR1 SGHKS, CDR2 YYEKEE (reference sequence). V was clipped by 0 bases and J by 3 bases, with 6 bases between them. CDR3 length: 14 residues. As DNA, the CDR3 is TGTGCCAGCAGCTTGGACCGGCCTAATGAAAAACTGTTTTTT. This gives the protein CASSLDRPNEKLFF. The whole variable domain, remainder taken from reference TRBV5-5 and TRBJ1-4, is DAGVTQSPTHLIKTRGQQVTLRCSPISGHKSVSWYQQVLGQGPQFIFQYYEKEERGRGNFPDRFSARQFPNYSSELNVNALLLGDSALYLCASSLDRPNEKLFFGSGTQLSVL.

This chain connects TRBV7-6 to TRBJ2-1, with D possibly TRBD1 on 6 matching bases. Trimming removed 1 base at V and 2 bases at J, with 24 bases between. The CDR3 length is 20 residues. Per germline, CDR1 SGHVS and CDR2 FNYEAQ. The CDR3, as DNA: TGTGCCAGCAGCTTAGTCGCCCAGTTTACAGGGACCGGTACCTACAATGAGCAGTTCTTC. This codes for CASSLVAQFTGTGTYNEQFF.

This clone has more than one count but fewer than ten. This sequence joins TRBV5-1 and TRBJ1-1; D is undetermined. Germline V gives CDR1 SGHRS, CDR2 YFSETQ. This CDR3 is built from 15 residues. The V and J ends lost 0 bases and 4 bases respectively, with 13 bases between them. The CDR3 DNA reads as TGCGCCAGCAGCTTGGGTGTGGGAGGAAGCACTGAAGCTTTCTTT. Encoded protein: CASSLGVGGSTEAFF.

The table lists this clone with a count of one. The chain couples TRBV30 to TRBJ1-5, with TRBD1 identical over 9 bases. This CDR3 comprises 13 residues. Germline-derived CDR1 and CDR2 are GTSNPN and SVGIG (reference sequence). Trimming took 5 bases from V and 6 from J; bases not matched to a gene: 5. The CDR3 spells CAWAGQGSQPQHF. CDR3 nucleotide sequence: TGTGCCTGGGCGGGACAGGGTTCTCAGCCCCAGCATTTT.